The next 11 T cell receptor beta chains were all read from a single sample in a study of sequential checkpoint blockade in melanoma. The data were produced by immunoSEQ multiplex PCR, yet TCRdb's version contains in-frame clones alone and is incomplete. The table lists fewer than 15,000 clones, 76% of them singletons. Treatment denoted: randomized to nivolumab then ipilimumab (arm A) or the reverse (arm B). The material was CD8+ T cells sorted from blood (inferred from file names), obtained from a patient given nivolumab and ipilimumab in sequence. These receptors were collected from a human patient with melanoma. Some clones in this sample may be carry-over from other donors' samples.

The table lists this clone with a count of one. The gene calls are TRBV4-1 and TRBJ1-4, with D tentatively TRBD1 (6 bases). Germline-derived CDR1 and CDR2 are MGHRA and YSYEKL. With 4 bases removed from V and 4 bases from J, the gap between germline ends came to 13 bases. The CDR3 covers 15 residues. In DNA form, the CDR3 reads TGCGCCAGCAGCCCCTTGGGCAGGGGTAATGAAAAACTGTTTTTT. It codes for CASSPLGRGNEKLFF.

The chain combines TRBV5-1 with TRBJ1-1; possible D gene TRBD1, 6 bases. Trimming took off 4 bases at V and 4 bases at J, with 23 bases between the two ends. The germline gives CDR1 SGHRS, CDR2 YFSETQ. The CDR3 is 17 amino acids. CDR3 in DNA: TGCGCCAGCAGCGTATATCAGGGGCCAAAGCGTGGCACTGAAGCTTTCTTT. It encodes CASSVYQGPKRGTEAFF.

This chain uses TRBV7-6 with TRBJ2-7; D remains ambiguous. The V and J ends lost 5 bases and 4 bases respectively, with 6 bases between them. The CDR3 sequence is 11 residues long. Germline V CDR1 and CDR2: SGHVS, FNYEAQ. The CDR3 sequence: CASSPRYEQYF. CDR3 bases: TGTGCCAGCAGCCCTAGGTACGAGCAGTACTTC. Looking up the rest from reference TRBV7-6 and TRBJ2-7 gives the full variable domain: GAGVSQSPRYKVTKRGQDVALRCDPISGHVSLYWYRQALGQGPEFLTYFNYEAQQDKSGLPNDRFSAERPEGSISTLTIQRTEQRDSAMYRCASSPRYEQYFGPGTRLTVT.

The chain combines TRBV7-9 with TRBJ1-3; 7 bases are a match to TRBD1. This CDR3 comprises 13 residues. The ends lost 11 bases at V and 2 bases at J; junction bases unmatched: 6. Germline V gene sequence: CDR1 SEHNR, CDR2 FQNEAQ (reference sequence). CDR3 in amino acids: CALPGQAGNTIYF. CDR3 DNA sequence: TGTGCCCTTCCCGGACAGGCTGGAAACACCATATATTTT.

The CDR3 DNA follows: TGCGCCAGCAGCTTGGACAGGGTTGACTACGAGCAGTACTTC. Protein sequence: CASSLDRVDYEQYF. The chain recombines TRBV5-1 with TRBJ2-7, with a weak D call TRBD1 (6 bases). CDR1 and CDR2 (germline): SGHRS, YFSETQ. Deletions cut 0 bases from V and 3 bases from J, with 10 bases between. The CDR3 sequence is 14 residues long.

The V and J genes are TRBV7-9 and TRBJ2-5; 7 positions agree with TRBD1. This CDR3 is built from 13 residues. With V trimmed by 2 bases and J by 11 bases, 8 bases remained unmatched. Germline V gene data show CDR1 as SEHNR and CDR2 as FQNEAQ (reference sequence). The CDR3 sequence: CASSLPTGIEQYF. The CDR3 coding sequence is TGTGCCAGCAGCTTACCGACAGGGATAGAGCAGTACTTC.

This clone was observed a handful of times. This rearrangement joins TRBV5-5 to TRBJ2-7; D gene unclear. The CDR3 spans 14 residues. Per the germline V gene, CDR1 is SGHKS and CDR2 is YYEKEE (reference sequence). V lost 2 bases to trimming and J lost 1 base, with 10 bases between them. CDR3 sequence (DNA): TGTGCCAGCAGCTTCGGGTATCGGTCCTACGAGCAGTACTTC. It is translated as CASSFGYRSYEQYF.

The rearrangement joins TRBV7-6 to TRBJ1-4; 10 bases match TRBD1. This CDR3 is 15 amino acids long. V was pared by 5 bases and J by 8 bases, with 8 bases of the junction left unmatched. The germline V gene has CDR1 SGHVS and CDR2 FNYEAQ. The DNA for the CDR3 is TGTGCCAGCAGCCCGTGGACAGGGGGGGACGAAAAACTGTTTTTT. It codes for CASSPWTGGDEKLFF.

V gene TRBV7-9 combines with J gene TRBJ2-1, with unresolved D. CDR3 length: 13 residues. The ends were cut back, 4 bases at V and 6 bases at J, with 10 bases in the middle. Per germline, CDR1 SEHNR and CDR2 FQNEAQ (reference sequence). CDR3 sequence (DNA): TGTGCCAGCAGCTCAACCGGTCGCAATGAGCAGTTCTTC. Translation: CASSSTGRNEQFF.

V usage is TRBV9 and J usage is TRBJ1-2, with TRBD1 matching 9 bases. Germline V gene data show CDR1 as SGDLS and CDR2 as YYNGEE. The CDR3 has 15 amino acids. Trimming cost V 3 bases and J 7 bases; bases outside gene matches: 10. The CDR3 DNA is TGTGCCAGCAGCGGGGGGACAGGGCTTTGGGGTGGCTACACCTTC. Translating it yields CASSGGTGLWGGYTF.

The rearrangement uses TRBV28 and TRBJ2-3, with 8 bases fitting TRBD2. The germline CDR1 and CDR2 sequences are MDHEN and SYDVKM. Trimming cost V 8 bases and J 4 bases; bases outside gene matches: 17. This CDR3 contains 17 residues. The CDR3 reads CASPKSLSGGGSDTQYF. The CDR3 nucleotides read TGTGCCAGCCCTAAGTCCCTTTCGGGCGGGGGGTCAGATACGCAGTATTTT.